The clone carrying this TCR beta chain was detected ten times or more. Antigen: not known. One entry per CDR3 protein results from TCRdb running MiXCR on the reads. Altogether a few hundred thousand distinct CDR3 sequences are present, 9.1% being singletons, with the ten largest covering about 16%. This CDR3 is built from 15 residues. Looked up from germline, CDR1 is SGHVS and CDR2 is FQNEAQ. The V gene end was trimmed by 8 bases and the J gene end by 4 bases; junction bases not matched to a gene: 8. These data are taken from a study of T cell repertoires in cytomegalovirus infection. Study observations and caveats: Identification of carriers of CMV plus the relevant HLA was performed using cumulative public TCR beta family frequency. Within the response measured ex vivo, HLA-C-restricted CMV-specific TCR beta clonotypes were dominant.

Sequencing input: PBMCs. The sequence came from a human donor in good health (CMV status not recorded). Some clones in this sample may be carry-over from other donors' samples. The V gene is TRBV7-8, the J gene TRBJ2-1, with 10 positions matching TRBD2. Written as DNA, the CDR3 is TGTGCCAGCGGGTTTGCTAGCGGGAGATACAATGAGCAGTTCTTC. This gives the protein CASGFASGRYNEQFF.